Sequencing of this TCR beta chain was carried out in a study of shared clonotypes between healthy human individuals. As for this clone: Its antigen is not identified.

This CDR3 comprises 12 residues. V was pared by 0 bases and J by 8 bases, with 7 bases between. CDR1 MNHEY and CDR2 SVGAGI come from the germline V gene. The input for sorted-subset replicate PCRs was around 0.2 ug DNA, some 28,000 T cell genomes. Produced via immunoSEQ multiplex PCR; TCRdb's table is partial and in-frame only. The sample has roughly 2.5 million clones, more than 80% seen once. Study findings and constraints: Some clonotypes were shared by all four sorted-subset donors, while others were not shared. The non-shared ones had lower generation probabilities than the shared ones. The study generally estimated greater richness for naive than memory subsets.

The chain joins TRBV6-5 to TRBJ1-2; D is unclear. This TCR derives from a man younger than 35 in good health. The sequenced sample consisted of naive CD4+ T cells sorted from blood. Subset noted: CD45RA+ positively selected. CDR3 nucleotide sequence: TGTGCCAGCAGTTACTCGCCAGGAGGCTACACCTTC. This encodes CASSYSPGGYTF.